This T cell receptor (beta chain) derives from a study of blood T cell repertoires in COVID-19. Background on the study: Whether acute or convalescent, the COVID-19 samples came from the United States, Italy and Spain.

Seattle patients were enrolled while actively infected and followed longitudinally. Authors' data handling: Researchers report that nucleated cell counts were estimated from reference gene primer amplification. The assay was immunoSEQ multiplex PCR, and TCRdb's table has in-frame clones only and misses some. From that table come the V and J calls and clone size; the DNA was used to work out D and trimming. The profile shows about half a million clones, 80% to 90% of them singletons. This CDR3 comprises 14 residues. CDR1 and CDR2 (germline): LGHDT, YNNKEL (reference sequence). V shed 6 bases and J 2 bases; nucleotides not matched to a gene: 7.

The sample comprised peripheral blood. This receptor was taken from a man younger than 35 with COVID-19, enrolled during active disease. This chain links TRBV3-1 (or the pseudogene TRBV3-2) with TRBJ2-7, with 7 bases fitting TRBD2. The DNA for the CDR3 is TGTGCCAGCAGACTAAGCGGGAACCCCTACGAGCAGTACTTC. This codes for CASRLSGNPYEQYF.